This entry is about one T cell receptor beta chain. Antigen specificity is unknown. The data belong to a study of shared clonotypes between healthy human individuals. Only in-frame clones appear in the TCRdb table, and some are missing; sequencing was by immunoSEQ multiplex PCR. The sample yields 2 million to 3 million clones, approximately 94% seen once. Study-level points and caveats: Memory subsets generally showed lower estimated richness than naive subsets. Across several donors, naive CD4 shared around 5.1%, naive CD8 around 3.8%, memory CD4 less than 2.5%, memory CD8 roughly 0.37%.

CDR1 SNHLY and CDR2 FYNNEI come from the germline V gene. Trimming removed 6 bases from V and 3 bases from J; junction bases left unmatched: 5. The CDR3 spans 14 residues. Sequencing used naive CD4+ T cells sorted from blood. Regarding subset: CD45RA+ positively selected. This receptor was identified in a young man in good health. This chain joins TRBV2 and TRBJ2-7; 10 positions match TRBD2. The CDR3 loop reads CASRSSGRGYEQYF. CDR3 sequence (DNA): TGTGCCAGCAGGTCTAGCGGGAGAGGCTACGAGCAGTACTTC.